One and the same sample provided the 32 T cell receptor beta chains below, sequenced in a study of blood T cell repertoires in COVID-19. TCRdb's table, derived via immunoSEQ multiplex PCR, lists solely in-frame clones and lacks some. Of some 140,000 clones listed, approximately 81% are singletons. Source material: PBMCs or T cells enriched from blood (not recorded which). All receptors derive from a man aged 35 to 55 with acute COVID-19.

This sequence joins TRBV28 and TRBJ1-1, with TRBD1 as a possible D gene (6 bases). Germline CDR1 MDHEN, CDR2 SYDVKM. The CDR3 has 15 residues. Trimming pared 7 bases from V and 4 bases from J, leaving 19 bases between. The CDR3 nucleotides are TGTGCCAGCACCCCGGGGGGGCCTGGGGGCACTGAAGCTTTCTTT. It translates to CASTPGGPGGTEAFF.

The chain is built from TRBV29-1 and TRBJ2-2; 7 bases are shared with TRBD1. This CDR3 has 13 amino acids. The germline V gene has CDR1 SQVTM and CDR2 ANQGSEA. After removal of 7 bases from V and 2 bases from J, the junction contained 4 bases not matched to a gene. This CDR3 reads CSARDSNTGELFF. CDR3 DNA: TGCAGCGCCCGGGACAGCAACACCGGGGAGCTGTTTTTT.

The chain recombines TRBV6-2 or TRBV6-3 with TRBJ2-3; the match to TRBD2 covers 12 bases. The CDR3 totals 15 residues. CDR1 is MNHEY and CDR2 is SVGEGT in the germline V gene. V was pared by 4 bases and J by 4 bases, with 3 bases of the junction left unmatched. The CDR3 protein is CASSLASGGADTQYF. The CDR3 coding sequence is TGTGCCAGCAGTTTAGCTAGCGGGGGGGCAGATACGCAGTATTTT.

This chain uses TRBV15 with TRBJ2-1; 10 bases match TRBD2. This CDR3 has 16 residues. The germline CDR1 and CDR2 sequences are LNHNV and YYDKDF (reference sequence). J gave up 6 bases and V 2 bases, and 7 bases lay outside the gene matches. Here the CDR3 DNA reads TGTGCCACCAGCAGACCGATAGCGGGAGGTTTCAATGAGCAGTTCTTC. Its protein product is CATSRPIAGGFNEQFF.

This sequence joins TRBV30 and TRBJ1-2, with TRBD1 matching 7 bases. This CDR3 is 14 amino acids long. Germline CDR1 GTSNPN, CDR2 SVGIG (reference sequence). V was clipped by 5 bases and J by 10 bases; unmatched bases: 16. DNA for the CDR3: TGTGCCTGGGTCCCGGGACAGACCCACCTTTTCTACACCTTC. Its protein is CAWVPGQTHLFYTF.

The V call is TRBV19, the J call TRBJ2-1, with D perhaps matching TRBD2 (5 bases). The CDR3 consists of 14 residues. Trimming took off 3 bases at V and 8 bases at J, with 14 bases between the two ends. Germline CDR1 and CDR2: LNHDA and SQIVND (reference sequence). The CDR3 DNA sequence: TGTGCCAGTAGTATGCGGCCAGAGGGAGATGAGCAGTTCTTC. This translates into CASSMRPEGDEQFF.

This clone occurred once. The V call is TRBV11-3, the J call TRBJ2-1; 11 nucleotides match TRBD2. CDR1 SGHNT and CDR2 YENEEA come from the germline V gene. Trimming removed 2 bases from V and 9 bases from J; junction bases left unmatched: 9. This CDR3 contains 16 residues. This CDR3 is CASSLSSLAGEGEQFF. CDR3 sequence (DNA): TGTGCCAGCAGCTTATCTTCACTAGCGGGAGAAGGTGAGCAGTTCTTC.

The DNA for the CDR3 is TGTGCCAGCAGTCCCCAACATCAGGGCGGCTCGTACGAGCAGTACTTC. As protein: CASSPQHQGGSYEQYF. This chain connects TRBV6-6 to TRBJ2-7, with D possibly matching TRBD1 (5 bases). Germline CDR1 is MNHNY and CDR2 is SVGAGI (reference sequence). The CDR3 totals 16 residues. The V gene lost 5 bases and the J gene lost 4 bases, with 21 bases spanning the gap.

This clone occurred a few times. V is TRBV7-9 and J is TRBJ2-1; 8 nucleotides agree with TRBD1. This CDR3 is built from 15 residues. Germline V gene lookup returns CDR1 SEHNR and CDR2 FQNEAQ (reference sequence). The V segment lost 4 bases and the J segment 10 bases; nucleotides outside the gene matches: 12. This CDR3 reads CASSYRDRPFQEQFF. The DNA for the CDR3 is TGTGCCAGCAGCTACCGGGACAGGCCCTTTCAGGAGCAGTTCTTC.

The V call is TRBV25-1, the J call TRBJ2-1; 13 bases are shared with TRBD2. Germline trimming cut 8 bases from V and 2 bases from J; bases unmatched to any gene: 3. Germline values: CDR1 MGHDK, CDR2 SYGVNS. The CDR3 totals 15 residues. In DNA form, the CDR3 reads TGTGCCAGCGGACTAGCGGGGGCTCCCTACAATGAGCAGTTCTTC. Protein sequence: CASGLAGAPYNEQFF.

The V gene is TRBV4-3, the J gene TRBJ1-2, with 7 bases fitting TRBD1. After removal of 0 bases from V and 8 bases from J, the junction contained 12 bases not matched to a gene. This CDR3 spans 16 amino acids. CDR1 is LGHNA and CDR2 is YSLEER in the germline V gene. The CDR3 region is CASSQDSETGMGGYTF. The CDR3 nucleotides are TGCGCCAGCAGCCAAGATAGTGAGACAGGGATGGGGGGCTACACCTTC.

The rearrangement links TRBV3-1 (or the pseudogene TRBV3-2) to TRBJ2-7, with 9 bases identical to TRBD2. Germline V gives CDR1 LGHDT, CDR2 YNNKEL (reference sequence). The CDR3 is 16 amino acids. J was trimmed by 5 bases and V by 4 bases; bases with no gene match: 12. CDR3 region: CASSPREREVPHEQYF. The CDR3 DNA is TGTGCCAGCAGCCCCCGGGAGCGGGAGGTCCCCCACGAGCAGTACTTC.

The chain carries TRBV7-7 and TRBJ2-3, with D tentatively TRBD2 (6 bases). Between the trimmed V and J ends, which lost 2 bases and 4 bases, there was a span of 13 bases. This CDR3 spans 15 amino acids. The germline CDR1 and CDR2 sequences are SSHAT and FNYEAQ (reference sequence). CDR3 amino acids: CASSLYPTRSDTQYF. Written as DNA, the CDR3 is TGTGCCAGCAGCTTATACCCGACTAGATCAGATACGCAGTATTTT.

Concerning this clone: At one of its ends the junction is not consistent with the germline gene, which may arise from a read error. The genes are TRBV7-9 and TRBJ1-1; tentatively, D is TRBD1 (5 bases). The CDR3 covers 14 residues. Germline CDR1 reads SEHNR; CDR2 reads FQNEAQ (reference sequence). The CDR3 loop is CASRLVGRETEAFF. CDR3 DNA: TGTGCCAGCCGCTTAGTTGGCAGGGAAACTGAAGCTTTCTTT.

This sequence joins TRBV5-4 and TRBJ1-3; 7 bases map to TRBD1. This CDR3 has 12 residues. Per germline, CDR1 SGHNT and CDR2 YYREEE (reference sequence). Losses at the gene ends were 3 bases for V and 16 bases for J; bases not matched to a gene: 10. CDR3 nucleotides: TGTGCCAGCAGCTCCCGGATAGGGGGCATCTATTTT. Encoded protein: CASSSRIGGIYF.

The CDR3 protein is CASSGQFTGELFF. The CDR3 bases are TGTGCCAGCTCGGGACAGTTCACCGGGGAGCTGTTTTTT. The chain couples TRBV19 to TRBJ2-2; 7 bases agree with TRBD1. Germline assignment: CDR1 LNHDA and CDR2 SQIVND (reference sequence). The CDR3 contains 13 residues. V dropped 9 bases and J dropped 4; count of bases not matched to a gene: 5. The full variable domain, its missing parts supplied by reference TRBV19 and TRBJ2-2, is DGGITQSPKYLFRKEGQNVTLSCEQNLNHDAMYWYRQDPGQGLRLIYYSQIVNDFQKGDIAEGYSVSREKKESFPLTVTSAQKNPTAFYLCASSGQFTGELFFGEGSRLTVL.

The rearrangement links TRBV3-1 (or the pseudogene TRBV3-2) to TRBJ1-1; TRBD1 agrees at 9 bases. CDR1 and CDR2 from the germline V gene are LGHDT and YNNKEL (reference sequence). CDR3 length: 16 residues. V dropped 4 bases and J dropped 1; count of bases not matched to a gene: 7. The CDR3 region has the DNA TGTGCCAGCAGCCGAAACGGGACAGGGCGGAACACTGAAGCTTTCTTT. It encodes CASSRNGTGRNTEAFF.

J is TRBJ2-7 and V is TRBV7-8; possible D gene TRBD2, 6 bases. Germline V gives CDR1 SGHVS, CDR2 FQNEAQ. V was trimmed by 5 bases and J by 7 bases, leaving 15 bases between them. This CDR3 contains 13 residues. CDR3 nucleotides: TGTGCCAGCAGCCCCCGGGAGTCTTGGGAGCAGTACTTC. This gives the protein CASSPRESWEQYF.

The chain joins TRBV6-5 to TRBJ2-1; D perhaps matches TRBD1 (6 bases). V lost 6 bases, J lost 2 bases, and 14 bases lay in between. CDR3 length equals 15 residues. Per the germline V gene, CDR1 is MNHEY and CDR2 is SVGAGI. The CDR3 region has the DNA TGTGCCAGCAGCCCGGGACAAGAAACCTACAATGAGCAGTTCTTC. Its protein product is CASSPGQETYNEQFF.

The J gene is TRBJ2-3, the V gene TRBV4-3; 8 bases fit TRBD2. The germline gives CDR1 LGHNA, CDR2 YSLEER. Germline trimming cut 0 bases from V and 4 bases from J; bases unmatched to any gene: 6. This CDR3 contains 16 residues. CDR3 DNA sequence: TGCGCCAGCAGCCAAGATTCCGGGGGGGAGGCAGATACGCAGTATTTT. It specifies CASSQDSGGEADTQYF.

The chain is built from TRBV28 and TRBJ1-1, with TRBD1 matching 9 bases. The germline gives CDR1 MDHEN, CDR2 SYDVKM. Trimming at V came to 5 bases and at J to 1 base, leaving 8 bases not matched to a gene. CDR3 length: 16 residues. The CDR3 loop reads CASSVTGGRGNTEAFF. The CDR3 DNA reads TGTGCCAGCAGTGTGACAGGGGGTAGAGGGAACACTGAAGCTTTCTTT.

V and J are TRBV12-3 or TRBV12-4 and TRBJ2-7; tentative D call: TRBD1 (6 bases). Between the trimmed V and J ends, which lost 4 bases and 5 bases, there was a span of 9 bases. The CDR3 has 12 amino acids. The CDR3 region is CASSSGGNEQYF. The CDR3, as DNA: TGTGCCAGCAGTTCTGGGGGCAACGAGCAGTACTTC.

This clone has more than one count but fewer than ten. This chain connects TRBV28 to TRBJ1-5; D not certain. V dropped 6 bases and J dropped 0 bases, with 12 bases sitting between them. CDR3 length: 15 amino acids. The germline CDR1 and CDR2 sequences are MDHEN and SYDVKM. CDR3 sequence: CASRYYSNSNQPQHF. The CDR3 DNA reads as TGTGCCAGCAGATATTACAGTAATAGCAATCAGCCCCAGCATTTT.

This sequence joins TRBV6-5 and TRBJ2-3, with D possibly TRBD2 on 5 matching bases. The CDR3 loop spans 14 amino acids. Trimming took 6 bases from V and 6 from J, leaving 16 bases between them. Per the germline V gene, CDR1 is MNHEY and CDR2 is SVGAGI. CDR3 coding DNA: TGTGCCAGCAGCGGGCTGGCTAGCTCCGATACGCAGTATTTT. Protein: CASSGLASSDTQYF.

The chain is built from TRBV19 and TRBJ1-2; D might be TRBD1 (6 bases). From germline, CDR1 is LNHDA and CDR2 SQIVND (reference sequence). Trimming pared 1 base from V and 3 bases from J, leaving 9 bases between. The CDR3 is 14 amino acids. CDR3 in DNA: TGTGCCAGTAGTATAGGACAGGAGGACTATGGCTACACCTTC. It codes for CASSIGQEDYGYTF. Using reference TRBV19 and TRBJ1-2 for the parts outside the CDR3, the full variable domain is DGGITQSPKYLFRKEGQNVTLSCEQNLNHDAMYWYRQDPGQGLRLIYYSQIVNDFQKGDIAEGYSVSREKKESFPLTVTSAQKNPTAFYLCASSIGQEDYGYTFGSGTRLTVV.

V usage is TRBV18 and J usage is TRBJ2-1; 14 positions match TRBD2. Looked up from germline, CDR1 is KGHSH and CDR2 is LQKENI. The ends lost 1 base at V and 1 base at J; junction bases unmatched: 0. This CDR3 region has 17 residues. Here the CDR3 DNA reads TGTGCCAGCTCACCACGGACTAGCGGGGGGTCCTACAATGAGCAGTTCTTC. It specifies CASSPRTSGGSYNEQFF.

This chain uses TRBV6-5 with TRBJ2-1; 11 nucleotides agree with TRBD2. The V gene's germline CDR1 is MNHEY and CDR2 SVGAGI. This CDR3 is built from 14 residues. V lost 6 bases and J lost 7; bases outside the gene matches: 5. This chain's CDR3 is CASSRTSGRNEQFF. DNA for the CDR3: TGTGCCAGCAGCCGAACTAGCGGGAGAAATGAGCAGTTCTTC.

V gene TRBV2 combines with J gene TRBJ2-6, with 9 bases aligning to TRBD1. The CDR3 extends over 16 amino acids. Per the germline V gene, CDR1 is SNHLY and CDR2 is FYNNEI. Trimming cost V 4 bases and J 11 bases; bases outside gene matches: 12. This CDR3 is CASSALSGTGRDVLTF. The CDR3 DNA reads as TGTGCCAGCAGTGCATTGTCCGGGACAGGGAGGGACGTCCTGACTTTC.

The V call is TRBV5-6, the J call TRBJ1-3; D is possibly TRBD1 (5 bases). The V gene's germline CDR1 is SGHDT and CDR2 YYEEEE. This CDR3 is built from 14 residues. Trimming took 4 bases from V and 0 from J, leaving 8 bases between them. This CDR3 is CASSQTVSGNTIYF. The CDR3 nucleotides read TGTGCCAGCAGCCAGACAGTCTCTGGAAACACCATATATTTT.

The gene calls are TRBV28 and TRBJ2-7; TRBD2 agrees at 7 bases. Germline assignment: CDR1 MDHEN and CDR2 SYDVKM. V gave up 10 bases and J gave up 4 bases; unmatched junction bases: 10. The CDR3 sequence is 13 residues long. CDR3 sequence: CANSPASGYEQYF. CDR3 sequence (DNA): TGTGCCAACTCCCCTGCTAGCGGTTACGAGCAGTACTTC.

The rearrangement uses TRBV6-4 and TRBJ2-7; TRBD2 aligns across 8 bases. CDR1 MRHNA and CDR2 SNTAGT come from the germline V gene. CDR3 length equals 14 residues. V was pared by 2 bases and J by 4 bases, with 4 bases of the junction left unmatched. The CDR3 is CASSDKSGSYEQYF. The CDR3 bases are TGTGCCAGCAGTGACAAAAGCGGGAGTTACGAGCAGTACTTC.

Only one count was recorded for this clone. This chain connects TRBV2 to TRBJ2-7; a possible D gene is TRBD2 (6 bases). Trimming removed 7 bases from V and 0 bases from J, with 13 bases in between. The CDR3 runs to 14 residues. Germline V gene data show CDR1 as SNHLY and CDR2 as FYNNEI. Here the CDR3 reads CASNVRGPSYEQYF. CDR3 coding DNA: TGTGCCAGCAACGTGCGGGGACCCTCCTACGAGCAGTACTTC. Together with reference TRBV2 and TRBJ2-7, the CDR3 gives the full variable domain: EPEVTQTPSHQVTQMGQEVILRCVPISNHLYFYWYRQILGQKVEFLVSFYNNEISEKSEIFDDQFSVERPDGSNFTLKIRSTKLEDSAMYFCASNVRGPSYEQYFGPGTRLTVT.